Below, 3 T cell receptor beta chains from the same sample are listed, as sequenced in a study of blood T cell repertoires in COVID-19. The protocol was immunoSEQ multiplex PCR, while the TCRdb copy is restricted to in-frame clones and leaves out a portion. The sample lists 250,000 or so clones, about nine tenths occurring once. Sequenced sample: PBMCs or T cells enriched from blood (not recorded which). Receptor source: a woman in her thirties or forties with acute COVID-19.

This chain connects TRBV29-1 to TRBJ1-4; D gene ambiguous. Germline V gives CDR1 SQVTM, CDR2 ANQGSEA. The CDR3 has 12 residues. Trimming stripped 1 base from V and 3 bases from J, with 3 bases between. As DNA, the CDR3 is TGCAGCGTTGAAGGAGCTAATGAAAAACTGTTTTTT. Its translation: CSVEGANEKLFF.

The rearrangement links TRBV10-3 to TRBJ1-2, with D possibly matching TRBD1 (6 bases). The V gene's germline CDR1 is ENHRY and CDR2 SYGVKD. The V and J ends lost 5 bases and 2 bases respectively, with 15 bases between them. This CDR3 comprises 15 residues. The CDR3 DNA sequence: TGTGCCATCAGTTCCCTTGGGGGCACAAACTATGGCTACACCTTC. This encodes CAISSLGGTNYGYTF.

V is TRBV5-1 and J is TRBJ2-3; maybe TRBD1 (6 bases). Trimming removed 4 bases from V and 2 bases from J, with 17 bases in between. Looked up from germline, CDR1 is SGHRS and CDR2 is YFSETQ. This CDR3 region has 16 residues. CDR3 nucleotides: TGCGCCAGCAGCCCCTCAGTGGGGGCGACCACAGATACGCAGTATTTT. Its translation is CASSPSVGATTDTQYF.